What follows are 2 T cell receptor beta chains derived from one specimen sequenced in a study of a mutant IDH1 vaccine in newly diagnosed glioma. This sample's time point: baseline, week 1 (first vaccination visit). Noted treatment: pre-vaccination baseline after standard-of-care therapy. Using immunoSEQ multiplex PCR, the repertoire was profiled, and TCRdb retains in-frame clones only, with some absent. The profile shows tens of thousands of clones, about 85% of them singletons. Sample: PBMCs, taken from a glioma patient treated with radiotherapy, temozolomide or both. Receptor source: a woman aged 40 to 50 with glioma.

The CDR3 loop reads CASSYSRVNRGYGYTF. The CDR3 DNA reads as TGTGCCAGCAGTTACTCCCGAGTGAACAGGGGGTATGGCTACACCTTC. The chain uses TRBV6-5 and TRBJ1-2; the match to TRBD1 covers 8 bases. V shed 0 bases, J shed 5 bases, and the junction held 8 bases outside the gene matches. The V gene's germline CDR1 is MNHEY and CDR2 SVGAGI. The CDR3 contains 16 residues.

This CDR3 reads CAWKRGSSGYTF. CDR3 nucleotides: TGTGCCTGGAAAAGGGGCAGTTCTGGCTACACCTTC. The chain carries TRBV30 and TRBJ1-2, with D perhaps matching TRBD1 (5 bases). The V gene lost 4 bases and the J gene lost 7 bases, with 13 bases spanning the gap. The CDR3 extends over 12 amino acids. Per the germline V gene, CDR1 is GTSNPN and CDR2 is SVGIG (reference sequence).